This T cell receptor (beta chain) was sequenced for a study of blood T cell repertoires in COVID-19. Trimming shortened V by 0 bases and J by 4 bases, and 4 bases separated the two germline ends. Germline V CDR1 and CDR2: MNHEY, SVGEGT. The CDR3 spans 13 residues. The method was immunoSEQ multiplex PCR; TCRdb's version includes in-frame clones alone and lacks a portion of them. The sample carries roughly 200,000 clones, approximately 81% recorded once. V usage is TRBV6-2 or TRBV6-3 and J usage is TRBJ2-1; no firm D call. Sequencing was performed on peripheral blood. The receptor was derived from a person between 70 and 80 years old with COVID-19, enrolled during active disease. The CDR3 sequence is CASSYSRYNEQFF. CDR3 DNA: TGTGCCAGCAGTTACTCGAGATACAATGAGCAGTTCTTC.